This T cell receptor beta chain was captured in a study of T cells in Graves' hyperthyroidism and ophthalmopathy. Whole-study results and caveats: Blood shared most expanded thyroid clonotypes above 0.001. Ophthalmopathy and stable hyperthyroidism were told apart by a 13 V-J model.

Not enrolled were patients with uncontrolled infection, other autoimmune disease, pregnancy or lactation. Orbital computed tomography and thyroid ultrasound, together with serum TRAb and thyroxine and clinical symptoms, were used for diagnoses. RNA transcripts yielded amplified TCR beta CDR3 regions. First-round RT-PCR of the TCR CDR3 relied on the HTBI primer set. TCRdb itself ran the multiplex PCR reads through MiXCR, one entry per CDR3 protein. The sample lists 300,000 to 350,000 distinct CDR3 sequences; 21% were seen once. The germline V gene has CDR1 SNHLY and CDR2 FYNNEI. V gave up 5 bases and J gave up 7 bases; unmatched junction bases: 8. The CDR3 runs to 14 residues. For this clonotype: No antigen is known for it.

V gene TRBV2 combines with J gene TRBJ1-2, with 9 nucleotides matching TRBD1. The TCR sequence derives from a woman aged 45-65 years with Graves' hyperthyroidism. The specimen was blood. The CDR3 region has the DNA TGTGCCAGCAGTCGGACAGGGGCCGGACTTGGCTACACCTTC. It codes for CASSRTGAGLGYTF.